This TCR beta chain was identified during a study of blood T cell repertoires in COVID-19. Libraries were prepared by immunoSEQ multiplex PCR; TCRdb keeps only in-frame clonotypes and omits some of them. Seen here are 400,000 or so clones, 88% observed once, and the top ten hold around 1.9%. The CDR3 covers 14 residues. Trimming removed 1 base from V and 5 bases from J, with 9 bases in between. Germline CDR1 LGHDT, CDR2 YNNKEL (reference sequence). Adults between about 18 and 89 years of age took part from fewer than 30 US areas. The chain links TRBV3-1 (or the pseudogene TRBV3-2) to TRBJ1-5; D is perhaps TRBD1 (6 bases). This TCR derives from a middle-aged woman with acute COVID-19. The specimen sequenced was PBMCs or T cells enriched from blood (not recorded which). In DNA, the CDR3 is TGTGCCAGCAGCCAAGGGACAGATTATCAGCCCCAGCATTTT. Translated, it gives CASSQGTDYQPQHF.